What follows is one T cell receptor beta chain and its context. This entry comes from a study of blood T cell repertoires in COVID-19. Here immunoSEQ multiplex PCR was the method, and the copy in TCRdb shows in-frame clones only, minus some. This repertoire shows 200,000 to 300,000 clones, roughly 90% found once; its top ten account for 6.2%. The CDR3 consists of 17 residues. V shed 1 base and J 0 bases; nucleotides not matched to a gene: 5. Germline V gene lookup returns CDR1 SGHVS and CDR2 FNYEAQ. The material sequenced was peripheral blood. This receptor was taken from a man between 60 and 70 years old with acute or convalescent COVID-19. The chain employs TRBV7-6 and TRBJ2-1; 8 bases agree with TRBD1. For the CDR3, the DNA is TGTGCCAGCAGCTTAGAGGGACAGGTTAGCTCCTACAATGAGCAGTTCTTC. It translates to CASSLEGQVSSYNEQFF.